This TCR beta chain was identified during a study of CD8+CD57+ T cells in acquired aplastic anemia. Study-wide findings and caveats: In common between the patients and the controls were approximately 28 CD8+ CDR3 sequences.

This clonotype was found once. Its antigen remains unknown. One base away lies a much larger clone, so this may be a sequencing read error. For CDR3 and TCR beta VDJ profiling, genomic DNA was the template used. From the reads, TCRdb called clonotypes with MiXCR, one entry per CDR3 protein. The table has roughly 150,000 distinct CDR3 sequences, approximately 44% seen once. The clonotype comes from a human donor in good health. Source material: sorted CD4+, CD8+, or CD8+CD57+ T cells (not recorded which) from PBMCs.

CDR3 DNA sequence: TGTGCCAGCAGCCCAGTATTGGGGAGTCCCCACGAGCAGTACTTC. Protein sequence: CASSPVLGSPHEQYF. The chain couples TRBV4-2 to TRBJ2-7, with D perhaps matching TRBD2 (5 bases). Trimming cost V 4 bases and J 5 bases, with 18 bases left between them. The CDR3 loop spans 15 amino acids. The germline gives CDR1 LGHNA, CDR2 YNFKEQ.